Listed below are T cell receptor beta chains from one sample, sequenced in a study of beta chain features in type 1 diabetes. Repertoires were generated with immunoSEQ multiplex PCR, while TCRdb's copy carries only in-frame clones and drops some. There are 300,000 to 350,000 clones in the sample; less than 9.5% occur only once, and around 0.45% lies in the top ten. The sample comprised central memory CD4+ T cells from blood. The receptors originated from a woman aged 18 to 35 in good health. Both conserved end residues are part of each CDR3. Fields, in order: V gene, J gene, CDR3 protein.

V: TRBV19; J: TRBJ2-1; CDR3: CASSINPSGMNEQFF
V: TRBV7-3; J: TRBJ2-5; CDR3: CASSLAPQETQYF
V: TRBV5-6; J: TRBJ1-3; CDR3: CASSRSTGFYTIYF
V: TRBV28; J: TRBJ2-6; CDR3: CASSSTGVSGANVLTF
V: TRBV13; J: TRBJ2-2; CDR3: CASSFRRGQSGELFF
V: TRBV6-5; J: TRBJ1-2; CDR3: CASSRQFNYGYTF
V: TRBV4-2; J: TRBJ2-1; CDR3: CASSQRTSGIDEQFF
V: TRBV5-1; J: TRBJ2-1; CDR3: CASSTPPGLAGGAEQFF
V: TRBV7-8; J: TRBJ2-6; CDR3: CASSLGHSGANVLTF
V: TRBV18; J: TRBJ2-1; CDR3: CASSPLAGIYNEQFF
V: TRBV2; J: TRBJ2-7; CDR3: CASSPRTGFGEQYF
V: TRBV1; J: TRBJ2-1; CDR3: CTSSHNQFRATYNEQFF
V: TRBV10-3; J: TRBJ2-5; CDR3: CAIRTGGEETQYF
V: TRBV5-1; J: TRBJ2-7; CDR3: CASSLSGQGYEQYF
V: TRBV5-4; J: TRBJ2-5; CDR3: CASRRGTSGRASETQYF
V: TRBV5-1; J: TRBJ2-1; CDR3: CASSLAVGPPEQFF
V: TRBV7-2; J: TRBJ2-3; CDR3: CASSVQGARSTDTQYF
V: TRBV6-6; J: TRBJ2-7; CDR3: CASSYATGGSYEQYF
V: TRBV7-9; J: TRBJ2-2; CDR3: CASSRGPELFF
V: TRBV4-2; J: TRBJ2-1; CDR3: CASSQEVSPNEQFF
V: TRBV5-1; J: TRBJ1-4; CDR3: CASSFVGGTNEKLFF
V: TRBV5-1; J: TRBJ2-7; CDR3: CASSLTTSGINYEQYF
V: TRBV18; J: TRBJ1-3; CDR3: CASSPQGAGNTIYF